A single sample gave rise to the 20 T cell receptor beta chains below, sequenced in a study of cytomegalovirus exposure and HLA in healthy donors. Produced via immunoSEQ multiplex PCR; TCRdb's table is partial and in-frame only. The sample lists tens of thousands of clones; roughly 90% were seen once. Sample: PBMCs. All receptors come from a woman aged 18-29 years in good health and CMV-seropositive.

The CDR3 spells CASRWDLASGSAHEQYF. The CDR3 region has the DNA TGTGCCAGCCGATGGGACTTAGCTAGCGGGAGCGCCCACGAGCAGTACTTC. The chain uses TRBV2 and TRBJ2-7; 10 nucleotides line up with TRBD2. J was trimmed by 5 bases and V by 8 bases; bases with no gene match: 18. From germline, CDR1 is SNHLY and CDR2 FYNNEI. This CDR3 spans 17 amino acids.

The chain links TRBV2 to TRBJ2-1; 7 nucleotides align to TRBD1. Unmatched junction bases numbered 6, after V lost 2 bases and J lost 2 bases. This CDR3 contains 16 residues. Germline assignment: CDR1 SNHLY and CDR2 FYNNEI. For the CDR3, the DNA is TGTGCCAGCAGTGAAACCCGGGACAGAGCCTACAATGAGCAGTTCTTC. Translating gives CASSETRDRAYNEQFF.

The chain joins TRBV4-1 to TRBJ1-2, with unresolved D. V was clipped by 3 bases and J by 2 bases, with 10 bases between them. Germline-derived CDR1 and CDR2 are MGHRA and YSYEKL. The length of the CDR3 is 14 residues. The CDR3 loop reads CASSQALGNYGYTF. The CDR3 coding sequence is TGCGCCAGCAGCCAGGCCCTTGGCAACTATGGCTACACCTTC.

The genes are TRBV4-3 and TRBJ2-4, with 11 bases matching TRBD2. The CDR3 extends over 17 amino acids. The V and J ends lost 4 bases and 5 bases, in that order; junction bases with no gene match: 10. The germline CDR1 and CDR2 sequences are LGHNA and YSLEER. CDR3 bases: TGCGCCAGCAGCCGTCGTAGCGGGGGGGCGCGAGAAAACATTCAGTACTTC. It translates to CASSRRSGGARENIQYF.

The chain links TRBV4-3 to TRBJ2-1; the match to TRBD2 covers 8 bases. The V and J ends lost 1 base and 7 bases, in that order; junction bases with no gene match: 6. Germline V gene lookup returns CDR1 LGHNA and CDR2 YSLEER. This CDR3 has 15 residues. CDR3 sequence: CASSQVRGGRNEQFF. In DNA, the CDR3 is TGCGCCAGCAGCCAAGTTCGGGGGGGGAGAAATGAGCAGTTCTTC.

The genes are TRBV7-9 and TRBJ2-3, with D uncertain. Germline CDR1 is SEHNR and CDR2 is FQNEAQ (reference sequence). V lost 1 base, J lost 8 bases, and 7 bases lay in between. The CDR3 covers 12 residues. The CDR3 DNA sequence: TGTGCCAGCAGCTTAGAGACGGGTACGCAGTATTTT. Protein sequence: CASSLETGTQYF.

In this sample, this clone turned up once. J is TRBJ2-7 and V is TRBV7-2, with D hard to call. V was shortened by 3 bases and J by 0 bases, with 12 bases between the two germline ends. This CDR3 region has 15 residues. The germline gives CDR1 SGHTA, CDR2 FQGNSA. CDR3 nucleotide sequence: TGTGCCAGCAGCTTCAGGTTTCCCAGCTCCTACGAGCAGTACTTC. Translated, it gives CASSFRFPSSYEQYF.

The V call is TRBV4-2, the J call TRBJ1-1; 9 nucleotides match TRBD1. The CDR3 contains 15 residues. Germline V gene data show CDR1 as LGHNA and CDR2 as YNFKEQ. V was clipped by 1 base and J by 5 bases; unmatched bases: 5. CDR3 protein: CASSQATGGLTEAFF. CDR3 sequence (DNA): TGTGCCAGCAGCCAAGCTACAGGGGGCTTGACTGAAGCTTTCTTT.

This rearrangement joins TRBV7-8 to TRBJ2-7, with TRBD2 matching over 8 bases. The V and J ends lost 1 base and 2 bases, in that order; junction bases with no gene match: 4. Per the germline V gene, CDR1 is SGHVS and CDR2 is FQNEAQ. CDR3 length: 15 amino acids. The CDR3 protein is CASSLGPGGPYEQYF. The CDR3 nucleotides are TGTGCCAGCAGCTTAGGGCCGGGGGGGCCCTACGAGCAGTACTTC.

The chain joins TRBV28 to TRBJ2-2; no clear D gene. V lost 3 bases and J 6 bases, leaving 8 bases between the germline ends. Looked up from germline, CDR1 is MDHEN and CDR2 is SYDVKM. The CDR3 extends over 13 amino acids. Here the CDR3 DNA reads TGTGCCAGCAGTTTGGGCCTATCCGGGGAGCTGTTTTTT. Its protein product is CASSLGLSGELFF.

This clone was counted a few times. The chain carries TRBV19 and TRBJ2-3; tentative D call: TRBD2 (5 bases). Germline assignment: CDR1 LNHDA and CDR2 SQIVND (reference sequence). V was shortened by 6 bases and J by 5 bases, with 12 bases between the two germline ends. The CDR3 extends over 13 amino acids. The CDR3 here is CASRSSSQDTQYF. In DNA form, the CDR3 reads TGTGCCAGTAGGTCTAGCTCTCAAGATACGCAGTATTTT. Full variable domain (missing parts from reference TRBV19 and TRBJ2-3): DGGITQSPKYLFRKEGQNVTLSCEQNLNHDAMYWYRQDPGQGLRLIYYSQIVNDFQKGDIAEGYSVSREKKESFPLTVTSAQKNPTAFYLCASRSSSQDTQYFGPGTRLTVL.

The chain has TRBV5-1 and TRBJ2-1; 12 nucleotides agree with TRBD2. Germline CDR1 SGHRS, CDR2 YFSETQ. CDR3 size: 17 residues. V lost 5 bases and J lost 8; bases outside the gene matches: 14. DNA of the CDR3: TGCGCCAGCAGTCCCGGGACTAGCGGGTACCCTTTGGATGAGCAGTTCTTC. Translated, it gives CASSPGTSGYPLDEQFF.

V is TRBV5-1 and J is TRBJ1-6; 12 bases are a match to TRBD1. There are 14 residues in the CDR3. Per the germline V gene, CDR1 is SGHRS and CDR2 is YFSETQ. The ends lost 7 bases at V and 9 bases at J; junction bases unmatched: 5. In nucleotides, the CDR3 is TGCGCCAGCCAAGCGGGACAGGGGGCTTCACCCCTCCACTTT. Its translation is CASQAGQGASPLHF. Based on the CDR3 plus reference TRBV5-1 and TRBJ1-6, the full variable domain is KAGVTQTPRYLIKTRGQQVTLSCSPISGHRSVSWYQQTPGQGLQFLFEYFSETQRNKGNFPGRFSGRQFSNSRSEMNVSTLELGDSALYLCASQAGQGASPLHFGNGTRLTVT.

The chain combines TRBV19 with TRBJ1-5; D not certain. The CDR3 is made up of 13 amino acids. V was cut by 4 bases and J by 6 bases, with 10 bases left in between. Germline V gene data show CDR1 as LNHDA and CDR2 as SQIVND (reference sequence). The CDR3 spells CASSSQEAQPQHF. Here the CDR3 DNA reads TGTGCCAGTAGTAGCCAGGAAGCTCAGCCCCAGCATTTT.

The chain is built from TRBV11-2 and TRBJ2-1, with TRBD2 as a possible D gene (5 bases). The CDR3 runs to 18 residues. The germline V gene has CDR1 SGHAT and CDR2 FQNNGV. The V gene lost 1 base and the J gene lost 0 bases, with 16 bases spanning the gap. The CDR3 spells CASSLGGYGGDSYNEQFF. Written as DNA, the CDR3 is TGTGCCAGCAGCTTAGGAGGGTACGGCGGCGACTCCTACAATGAGCAGTTCTTC.

V and J are TRBV9 and TRBJ2-3, with D unclear. The CDR3 is 15 amino acids. Germline CDR1 and CDR2: SGDLS and YYNGEE. Trimming removed 3 bases at V and 3 bases at J, with 14 bases between. The CDR3 is CASSAEARRTDTQYF. CDR3 nucleotide sequence: TGTGCCAGCAGCGCCGAGGCCAGAAGGACAGATACGCAGTATTTT.

V and J are TRBV27 and TRBJ1-2; maybe TRBD1 (6 bases). This CDR3 is 15 amino acids long. The germline V and J ends were trimmed by 7 bases and 0 bases, with 15 bases remaining between them. Germline V gene data show CDR1 as MNHEY and CDR2 as SMNVEV (reference sequence). The DNA of the CDR3 is TGTGCCAGCACTACCCTAGGGGGGGCTAACTATGGCTACACCTTC. Residues: CASTTLGGANYGYTF.

This sequence joins TRBV5-1 and TRBJ2-5, with D possibly being TRBD1 (6 bases). V was trimmed by 4 bases and J by 5 bases, leaving 18 bases between them. The CDR3 spans 15 residues. The germline V gene encodes CDR1 SGHRS and CDR2 YFSETQ. CDR3 DNA: TGCGCCAGCAGCACCTCGACTGGGGGCGTGGAGACCCAGTACTTC. It codes for CASSTSTGGVETQYF. The entire variable domain, with the rest obtained from reference TRBV5-1 and TRBJ2-5, is as follows: KAGVTQTPRYLIKTRGQQVTLSCSPISGHRSVSWYQQTPGQGLQFLFEYFSETQRNKGNFPGRFSGRQFSNSRSEMNVSTLELGDSALYLCASSTSTGGVETQYFGPGTRLLVL.

The chain combines TRBV4-1 with TRBJ2-1; TRBD2 aligns across 9 bases. Looked up from germline, CDR1 is MGHRA and CDR2 is YSYEKL. The CDR3 is made up of 15 amino acids. J lost 5 bases, V lost 4 bases, and 6 bases had no gene match. CDR3 residues: CASSRLAGVNNEQFF. DNA for the CDR3: TGCGCCAGCAGCCGGTTAGCGGGAGTAAACAATGAGCAGTTCTTC.

This sequence joins TRBV10-3 and TRBJ1-5, with D possibly being TRBD1 (5 bases). With 2 bases removed from V and 3 bases from J, the gap between germline ends came to 11 bases. The CDR3 extends over 15 amino acids. Germline CDR1 ENHRY, CDR2 SYGVKD. CDR3 nucleotide sequence: TGTGCCATCAGTGAGGTTCGACAGCCCAATCAGCCCCAGCATTTT. Amino acid sequence: CAISEVRQPNQPQHF.